This TCR beta chain was sequenced for a study of Graves' ophthalmopathy and Graves' hyperthyroidism. This clonotype was counted only a few times. The CDR3 runs to 16 residues. V was pared by 0 bases and J by 7 bases, with 19 bases between. From germline, CDR1 is MNHEY and CDR2 SMNVEV (reference sequence). Amplification targeted the TCR beta CDR3 regions, with RNA transcripts as the source material. First-round RT-PCR employed HTBI primers, with a second-round multiplex PCR after it. TCRdb redid the calling of the multiplex PCR reads with MiXCR, one entry per CDR3 protein. The data hold some 390,000 distinct CDR3 sequences, with roughly 18% observed a single time.

The clonotype comes from a woman aged 18-35 years with Graves' ophthalmopathy. This chain connects TRBV27 to TRBJ2-7; possible D gene TRBD1, 5 bases. The sample consisted of peripheral blood. Here the CDR3 DNA reads TGTGCCAGCAGTTTATCTCGTGGCAGGGTTGGAGTAGAGCAGTACTTC. Protein sequence: CASSLSRGRVGVEQYF.